One and the same sample provided the 31 T cell receptor beta chains below, sequenced in a study of Ad26.COV2.S vaccination and SARS-CoV-2 variants. Data came from immunoSEQ multiplex PCR; TCRdb stores just in-frame clones and leaves some out. The sample includes around 300,000 clones, 65% to 90% seen only once; the top ten take approximately 11%. Specified treatment: 15 to 20 received Ad26.COV2.S at low or high dose, single or two shots; several received placebo; per-sample allocation not given. Specimens were obtained on day 63 following the first vaccine or placebo injection. This material consisted of peripheral blood, taken in a trial of Ad26.COV2.S vaccine versus placebo. The receptors here all came from a person aged 18-60 years who received the Ad26.COV2.S COVID-19 vaccine or a placebo.

This chain uses TRBV30 with TRBJ1-6; D gene ambiguous. The CDR3 runs 14 residues. Germline-derived CDR1 and CDR2 are GTSNPN and SVGIG (reference sequence). The V end was cut by 5 bases, the J end by 8 bases, with 16 bases between. CDR3 amino acids: CAWLRGPRDSPLHF. The CDR3 DNA reads as TGTGCCTGGTTACGCGGCCCAAGAGATTCACCCCTCCACTTT. Together with reference TRBV30 and TRBJ1-6, the CDR3 gives the full variable domain: SQTIHQWPATLVQPVGSPLSLECTVEGTSNPNLYWYRQAAGRGLQLLFYSVGIGQISSEVPQNLSASRPQDRQFILSSKKLLLSDSGFYLCAWLRGPRDSPLHFGNGTRLTVT.

This clone was observed a single time. The chain recombines TRBV28 with TRBJ2-5, with a tentative D call TRBD2 (5 bases). Germline V lookup: CDR1 MDHEN, CDR2 SYDVKM. The CDR3 has 14 residues. With 3 bases removed from V and 5 bases from J, the gap between germline ends came to 13 bases. The DNA of the CDR3 is TGTGCCAGCAGTTTGCCCGACCGAGGGGAGACCCAGTACTTC. Its translation: CASSLPDRGETQYF. The full variable domain, in which reference TRBV28 and TRBJ2-5 provide the parts outside the CDR3, is DVKVTQSSRYLVKRTGEKVFLECVQDMDHENMFWYRQDPGLGLRLIYFSYDVKMKEKGDIPEGYSVSREKKERFSLILESASTNQTSMYLCASSLPDRGETQYFGPGTRLLVL.

On this clone: The junction departs from the called germline gene at one end, perhaps through a read error. The chain carries TRBV5-4 and TRBJ2-7, with 9 positions matching TRBD2. This CDR3 contains 15 residues. CDR1 is SGHNT, CDR2 YYREEE, per germline (reference sequence). CDR3 DNA sequence: TGTGCCAGCAGCTCCGGGACTAGCAGACCGGTAAAGTGGTTCTTC. Protein product: CASSSGTSRPVKWFF.

As for this clone: The same CDR3 is also encoded by other DNA sequences in this sample. This chain connects TRBV4-3 to TRBJ2-3; unclear D gene. Germline loops: CDR1 LGHNA, CDR2 YSLEER. The CDR3 runs 16 residues. Trimming stripped 0 bases from V and 0 bases from J, with 10 bases between. The DNA of the CDR3 is TGCGCCAGCAGCCAAGAAGCCCCCACCAGCACAGATACGCAGTATTTT. The encoded protein is CASSQEAPTSTDTQYF.

The chain has TRBV19 and TRBJ2-7, with D possibly TRBD1 on 5 matching bases. V gave up 1 base and J gave up 0 bases, with 7 bases separating them. From germline, CDR1 is LNHDA and CDR2 SQIVND (reference sequence). This CDR3 region has 14 residues. CDR3 bases: TGTGCCAGTAGTATAGCAGGGCTCTCCTACGAGCAGTACTTC. It is translated as CASSIAGLSYEQYF.

This clone was counted a few times. This sequence joins TRBV27 and TRBJ1-2; D is perhaps TRBD1 (6 bases). V dropped 4 bases and J dropped 2 bases, with 11 bases sitting between them. CDR3 size: 14 residues. Germline V gives CDR1 MNHEY, CDR2 SMNVEV (reference sequence). CDR3 DNA sequence: TGTGCCAGCAGTTCCCAAGGGGGAAACTATGGCTACACCTTC. It translates to CASSSQGGNYGYTF.

The rearrangement links TRBV7-8 to TRBJ1-3; D gene uncertain. V dropped 1 base and J dropped 0 bases, with 4 bases sitting between them. Germline V gene sequence: CDR1 SGHVS, CDR2 FQNEAQ. The CDR3 consists of 14 residues. The CDR3 protein is CASSLGGSGNTIYF. The CDR3 DNA follows: TGTGCCAGCAGCTTAGGAGGCTCTGGAAACACCATATATTTT.

The chain carries TRBV7-2 and TRBJ2-7; D perhaps matches TRBD2 (6 bases). Per germline, CDR1 SGHTA and CDR2 FQGNSA. The CDR3 runs 16 residues. Trimming removed 5 bases at V and 7 bases at J, with 24 bases between. The chain's CDR3 is CASSTVFGGGQGEQYF. The CDR3 nucleotides are TGTGCCAGCAGCACCGTTTTTGGGGGAGGCCAAGGAGAGCAGTACTTC. The full variable domain, its missing parts supplied by reference TRBV7-2 and TRBJ2-7, is GAGVSQSPSNKVTEKGKDVELRCDPISGHTALYWYRQSLGQGLEFLIYFQGNSAPDKSGLPSDRFSAERTGGSVSTLTIQRTQQEDSAVYLCASSTVFGGGQGEQYFGPGTRLTVT.

The V gene is TRBV19, the J gene TRBJ2-5; D is tentatively TRBD1 or TRBD2 (6 bases each). The CDR3 has 14 amino acids. From germline, CDR1 is LNHDA and CDR2 SQIVND (reference sequence). V lost 5 bases and J lost 1, with 11 bases in between. The CDR3 reads CASSGGGLQETQYF. The CDR3, as DNA: TGTGCCAGTAGTGGAGGGGGGCTCCAAGAGACCCAGTACTTC. The full variable domain, in which reference TRBV19 and TRBJ2-5 provide the parts outside the CDR3, is DGGITQSPKYLFRKEGQNVTLSCEQNLNHDAMYWYRQDPGQGLRLIYYSQIVNDFQKGDIAEGYSVSREKKESFPLTVTSAQKNPTAFYLCASSGGGLQETQYFGPGTRLLVL.

The J gene is TRBJ2-6, the V gene TRBV29-1; D not certain. The CDR3 has 14 residues. Looked up from germline, CDR1 is SQVTM and CDR2 is ANQGSEA. Trimming pared 4 bases from V and 4 bases from J, leaving 11 bases between. The CDR3 coding sequence is TGCAGCGTTGTGGGGTCGTTCGGGGCCAACGTCCTGACTTTC. Translation gives CSVVGSFGANVLTF.

A single count supports this clone. The J gene is TRBJ2-1, the V gene TRBV5-1; 9 nucleotides match TRBD2. V was pared by 4 bases and J by 3 bases, with 5 bases of the junction left unmatched. Germline-derived CDR1 and CDR2 are SGHRS and YFSETQ. This CDR3 has 15 residues. In DNA, the CDR3 is TGCGCCAGCAGCCTTACTAGCGGGCGCTACAATGAGCAGTTCTTC. It is translated as CASSLTSGRYNEQFF.

The chain is built from TRBV5-6 and TRBJ2-7; D is possibly TRBD1 or TRBD2 (6 bases each). Between the trimmed V and J ends, which lost 1 base and 0 bases, there was a span of 14 bases. Germline V gene sequence: CDR1 SGHDT, CDR2 YYEEEE. The CDR3 totals 16 residues. The CDR3 coding sequence is TGTGCCAGCAGCTTGTACGGGGGCCCTAGCTCCTACGAGCAGTACTTC. This encodes CASSLYGGPSSYEQYF.

This clone was seen only a few times. The V gene is TRBV4-2, the J gene TRBJ2-7, with D possibly TRBD1 on 6 matching bases. V lost 1 base, J lost 5 bases, and 15 bases lay in between. Germline CDR1 is LGHNA and CDR2 is YNFKEQ. This CDR3 comprises 15 residues. CDR3 bases: TGTGCCAGCAGCCAAGGGACAGCCGAGGGACACGAGCAGTACTTC. This codes for CASSQGTAEGHEQYF.

V gene TRBV10-3 combines with J gene TRBJ2-7; either TRBD1 or TRBD2 may supply D (5 bases each). The germline gives CDR1 ENHRY, CDR2 SYGVKD. V lost 9 bases and J lost 1, with 19 bases in between. The CDR3 contains 15 residues. CDR3 residues: CAISEEQAGSYEQYF. CDR3 nucleotide sequence: TGTGCCATTTCGGAGGAACAGGCTGGATCCTACGAGCAGTACTTC.

This clone appeared a single time. The chain uses TRBV28 and TRBJ1-1, with TRBD1 identical over 7 bases. The V and J ends lost 5 bases and 1 base, in that order; junction bases with no gene match: 10. CDR3 length: 16 residues. Looked up from germline, CDR1 is MDHEN and CDR2 is SYDVKM. CDR3 loop: CASSLPPGQKNTEAFF. In DNA, the CDR3 is TGTGCCAGCAGTCTCCCCCCGGGACAGAAGAACACTGAAGCTTTCTTT.

The gene calls are TRBV6-4 and TRBJ2-3; D is possibly TRBD1 (6 bases). Per the germline V gene, CDR1 is MRHNA and CDR2 is SNTAGT. CDR3 size: 13 residues. Deletions cut 6 bases from V and 3 bases from J, with 10 bases between. Here the CDR3 reads CASRMQGTDTQYF. The DNA of the CDR3 is TGTGCCAGCAGGATGCAGGGGACAGATACGCAGTATTTT.

This clone has a single count. The rearrangement links TRBV7-9 to TRBJ2-7; 10 bases match TRBD1. Germline V gives CDR1 SEHNR, CDR2 FQNEAQ (reference sequence). The CDR3 is 15 residues long. V gave up 5 bases and J gave up 9 bases; unmatched junction bases: 13. This CDR3 reads CASSGRQGATFGQYF. CDR3 coding DNA: TGTGCCAGCAGCGGAAGACAGGGGGCTACGTTTGGGCAGTACTTC.

The J gene is TRBJ2-5, the V gene TRBV5-1; TRBD2 matches at 14 bases. The CDR3 has 16 residues. The germline V gene encodes CDR1 SGHRS and CDR2 YFSETQ. J lost 1 base, V lost 4 bases, and 3 bases had no gene match. The CDR3 nucleotides read TGCGCCAGCAGCCAGGGGACTAGCGGGGGCCAAGAGACCCAGTACTTC. Residues: CASSQGTSGGQETQYF.

The chain is built from TRBV9 and TRBJ2-1; D may be TRBD1 or TRBD2 (6 bases each). Germline CDR1 SGDLS, CDR2 YYNGEE. The V end lost 0 bases, the J end lost 4 bases, and 11 bases lay between the germline ends. The CDR3 loop spans 15 amino acids. CDR3 protein: CASSVGRGPYNEQFF. The CDR3 DNA is TGTGCCAGCAGCGTAGGACGGGGGCCTTACAATGAGCAGTTCTTC.

This chain links TRBV2 with TRBJ2-2; 9 nucleotides align to TRBD1. The germline V gene encodes CDR1 SNHLY and CDR2 FYNNEI. This CDR3 region has 14 residues. The V and J ends lost 6 bases and 5 bases, in that order; junction bases with no gene match: 4. The CDR3 nucleotides are TGTGCCAGCAGAGCGACAGGGGGGACCGGGGAGCTGTTTTTT. It translates to CASRATGGTGELFF.

The chain employs TRBV6-2 or TRBV6-3 and TRBJ2-7; no clear D. Germline CDR1 is MNHEY and CDR2 is SVGEGT. V lost 6 bases to trimming and J lost 5 bases, with 8 bases between them. The CDR3 consists of 11 residues. CDR3: CASSRLDEQYF. The CDR3, as DNA: TGTGCCAGCAGCCGCCTGGACGAGCAGTACTTC.

The gene calls are TRBV7-2 and TRBJ2-1; no clear D. The CDR3 runs 14 residues. Trimming removed 1 base at V and 0 bases at J, with 4 bases between. Germline V gene lookup returns CDR1 SGHTA and CDR2 FQGNSA. The CDR3 region has the DNA TGTGCCAGCAGCTTAGGGTTCTCCTACAATGAGCAGTTCTTC. This encodes CASSLGFSYNEQFF.

The V call is TRBV19, the J call TRBJ2-1; 13 nucleotides match TRBD2. CDR3 length equals 17 residues. Germline values: CDR1 LNHDA, CDR2 SQIVND (reference sequence). Trimming cost V 1 base and J 4 bases; bases outside gene matches: 4. The CDR3 nucleotides are TGTGCCAGTAGTATAGGACTAGCGGGGGGACTTTACAATGAGCAGTTCTTC. The encoded protein is CASSIGLAGGLYNEQFF.

The chain has TRBV2 and TRBJ1-4; TRBD1 might be the D (5 bases). From germline, CDR1 is SNHLY and CDR2 FYNNEI. Trimming pared 8 bases from V and 8 bases from J, leaving 15 bases between. CDR3 length equals 13 residues. DNA of the CDR3: TGTGCCAGCGTTGCGGGACTAAGCGAAAAACTGTTTTTT. Translation gives CASVAGLSEKLFF.

V gene TRBV6-6 combines with J gene TRBJ1-1, with D perhaps TRBD1 (6 bases). Trimming removed 4 bases at V and 2 bases at J, with 14 bases between. This CDR3 is built from 15 residues. The germline CDR1 and CDR2 sequences are MNHNY and SVGAGI (reference sequence). CDR3 amino acids: CASSSGGTRNTEAFF. The CDR3 region has the DNA TGTGCCAGCAGTTCAGGCGGGACACGAAACACTGAAGCTTTCTTT.

This clone was seen a few times. The V and J genes are TRBV28 and TRBJ1-6; weak D call: TRBD1 (6 bases). The V end lost 5 bases, the J end lost 3 bases, and 8 bases lay between the germline ends. This CDR3 region has 14 residues. Looked up from germline, CDR1 is MDHEN and CDR2 is SYDVKM. This CDR3 is CASSNRVYNSPLHF. In DNA form, the CDR3 reads TGTGCCAGCAGTAACAGGGTCTATAATTCACCCCTCCACTTT.

The chain links TRBV6-6 to TRBJ1-2, with TRBD1 identical over 8 bases. V lost 4 bases to trimming and J lost 8 bases; unmatched junction nucleotides: 9. The CDR3 contains 14 residues. Germline assignment: CDR1 MNHNY and CDR2 SVGAGI (reference sequence). CDR3 nucleotide sequence: TGTGCCAGCAGTTCGGGACAGGTGATTAACGGCTACACCTTC. Translating it yields CASSSGQVINGYTF.

This chain joins TRBV4-1 and TRBJ1-4; D unclear. Trimming shortened V by 4 bases and J by 8 bases, and 11 bases separated the two germline ends. There are 13 residues in the CDR3. Germline lookup yields CDR1 MGHRA and CDR2 YSYEKL. In DNA form, the CDR3 reads TGCGCCAGCAGCCCCCCAAGATCAGAAAAACTGTTTTTT. Translation gives CASSPPRSEKLFF.

Of note for this clone: The junction and the germline gene differ at one end; a read error may be behind it. The rearrangement uses TRBV7-9 and TRBJ2-1; maybe TRBD1 (6 bases). The CDR3 loop spans 17 amino acids. The germline V gene has CDR1 SEHNR and CDR2 FQNEAQ (reference sequence). The CDR3 loop is CASSLPQGTIRDNEQFF. The CDR3 DNA sequence: TGTGCTAGCAGCTTACCTCAGGGGACGATCAGGGACAATGAGCAGTTCTTC.

The J gene is TRBJ1-1, the V gene TRBV7-3; 7 bases are a match to TRBD1. This CDR3 is built from 14 residues. From germline, CDR1 is SGHTA and CDR2 FQGTGA. V lost 4 bases to trimming and J lost 1 base; unmatched junction nucleotides: 3. CDR3 nucleotide sequence: TGTGCCAGCAGCTGGGGACAGCAGAACACTGAAGCTTTCTTT. Translation: CASSWGQQNTEAFF.

A remark on this clone: Other DNA sequences of this sample code for an identical CDR3. CDR3 amino acids: CASSPRSSYNEQFF. As DNA, the CDR3 is TGTGCCAGCAGCCCCAGGAGCTCCTACAATGAGCAGTTCTTC. The rearrangement joins TRBV9 to TRBJ2-1; D not certain. The germline CDR1 and CDR2 sequences are SGDLS and YYNGEE. Trimming cost V 4 bases and J 0 bases, with 8 bases left between them. There are 14 residues in the CDR3.